The subject of this entry is one T cell receptor (beta chain). It has no known antigen specificity. There are no base qualities to consult, and no much larger clone falls within one base. CDR1 and CDR2, looked up from the germline V gene (reference sequence), are PRHDT and FYEKMQ. The CDR3 starts with the cysteine, ends with the phenylalanine, and has 13 residues. The sequence is cut down to CDR3 DNA, 39 bases in frame from base 1. A distance of 5 bases separates the germline ends of V and J, which lose 2 bases and 1 base respectively. The data stem from a study of blood T cell repertoires in COVID-19 (dated by TCRdb to 2020 to 2022). Regarding the study in general: Samples from collaborators originated in the United States, Italy and Spain and spanned both the acute and convalescent phases of COVID-19. The sample metadata nearly always contained a de-identified subject ID, COVID-19 status, age in years and sex. Where HLA class I and class II types were available, the types were taken from metadata supplied by the sample provider, not from assay-based typing. The prospective study material was composed of cDNA or gDNA derived from T cells, B-cell-depleted T cells, or PBMCs. The samples were drawn from the first 160 participants of the ongoing ImmuneRACE study and from some 1,300 subjects provided by 6 global collaborators. Deeply sampled blood TCRbeta repertoires from subjects exposed to, actively infected with, or recovered from COVID-19 were included in the dataset. The repertoires were released in a freely available public database intended as a resource for research on the immune response to SARS-CoV-2.

What the research found in general, with its limitations: Clinical and demographic metadata were provided uncurated, with the amount varying by source and participant.

TCRbeta CDR3 regions were amplified from genomic DNA by means of the immunoSEQ Assay, a bias-controlled multiplex PCR. In the paper's pipeline: Nucleated cell counts per sample were estimated from amplification of reference gene primers within the assay. Sequence reads were collapsed and filtered to measure the absolute abundance of every unique TCRbeta CDR3 rearrangement. For each sample, productive Simpson clonality was calculated as the square root of Simpson's diversity index over productive rearrangements. The table comes from immuneACCESS by way of TCRdb, which keeps in-frame sequences with V and J called. Part of the clones is missing from these tables; in studies checked, under half for an unresolved V gene and the rest for unknown reasons. The V and J calls and the clone size are those of that table, but D and trimming were determined from the DNA. The sample table contains 250,000 or so clones; only one count was recorded for roughly 90% of them. 6.2% of the sample rests with the top ten.

Each collaborating institution followed its own protocols to collect whole blood in K2EDTA tubes. For TCRbeta analysis, collaborators shipped samples as frozen whole blood, isolated PBMCs, or DNA extracted from either of those sample types. Sample: peripheral blood. The V and J segments used are TRBV13 and TRBJ1-1, with the D gene not clear enough to name. This receptor was obtained from a man aged 60 to 69 with acute or convalescent COVID-19. The sequenced DNA: TGTGCCAGCAGCTTAAACAGGAACACTGAAGCTTTCTTT. This sequence encodes CASSLNRNTEAFF.